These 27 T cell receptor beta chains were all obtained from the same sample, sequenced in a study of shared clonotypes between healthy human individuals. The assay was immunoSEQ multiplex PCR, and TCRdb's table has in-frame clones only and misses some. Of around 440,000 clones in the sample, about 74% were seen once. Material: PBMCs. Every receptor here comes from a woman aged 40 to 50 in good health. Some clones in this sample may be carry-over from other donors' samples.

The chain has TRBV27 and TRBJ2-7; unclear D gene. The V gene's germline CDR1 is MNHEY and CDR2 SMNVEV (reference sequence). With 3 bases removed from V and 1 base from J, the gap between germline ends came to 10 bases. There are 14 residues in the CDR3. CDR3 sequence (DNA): TGTGCCAGCAGTTTGGGCCAACTTTCCTACGAGCAGTACTTC. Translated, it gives CASSLGQLSYEQYF.

CDR3 sequence (DNA): TGTGCCAGCTCACCTAGGGAAGGCTATGGCTACACCTTC. Translating gives CASSPREGYGYTF. The V gene is TRBV18, the J gene TRBJ1-2; D is uncertain. The germline gives CDR1 KGHSH, CDR2 LQKENI. The germline V and J ends were trimmed by 3 bases and 4 bases, with 9 bases remaining between them. The length of the CDR3 is 13 residues. Supplemented by reference TRBV18 and TRBJ1-2, the full variable domain reads NAGVMQNPRHLVRRRGQEARLRCSPMKGHSHVYWYRQLPEEGLKFMVYLQKENIIDESGMPKERFSAEFPKEGPSILRIQQVVRGDSAAYFCASSPREGYGYTFGSGTRLTVV.

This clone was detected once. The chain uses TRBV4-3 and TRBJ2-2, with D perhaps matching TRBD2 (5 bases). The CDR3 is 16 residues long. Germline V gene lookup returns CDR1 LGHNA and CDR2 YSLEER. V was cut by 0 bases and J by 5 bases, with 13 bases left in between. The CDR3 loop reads CASSQDPLGATGELFF. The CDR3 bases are TGCGCCAGCAGCCAAGATCCACTAGGTGCTACCGGGGAGCTGTTTTTT.

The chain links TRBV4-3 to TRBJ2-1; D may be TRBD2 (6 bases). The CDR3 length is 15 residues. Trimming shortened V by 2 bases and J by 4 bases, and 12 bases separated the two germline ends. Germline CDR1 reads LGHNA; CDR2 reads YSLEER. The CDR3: CASSQNAGTYNEQFF. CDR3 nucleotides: TGCGCCAGCAGCCAAAACGCGGGAACTTACAATGAGCAGTTCTTC.

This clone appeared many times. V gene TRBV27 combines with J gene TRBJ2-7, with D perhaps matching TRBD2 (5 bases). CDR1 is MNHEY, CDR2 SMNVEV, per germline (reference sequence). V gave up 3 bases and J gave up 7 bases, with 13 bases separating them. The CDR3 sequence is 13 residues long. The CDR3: CASSFAGEREQYF. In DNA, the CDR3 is TGTGCCAGCAGTTTCGCGGGCGAGCGGGAGCAGTACTTC.

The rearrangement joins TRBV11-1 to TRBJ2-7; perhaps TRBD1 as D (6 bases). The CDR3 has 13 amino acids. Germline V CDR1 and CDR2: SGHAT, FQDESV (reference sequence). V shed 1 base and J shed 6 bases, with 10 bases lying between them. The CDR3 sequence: CASSLDTGREQYF. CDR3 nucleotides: TGTGCCAGCAGCTTAGATACAGGGCGCGAGCAGTACTTC. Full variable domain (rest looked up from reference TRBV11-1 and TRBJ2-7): EAEVAQSPRYKITEKSQAVAFWCDPISGHATLYWYRQILGQGPELLVQFQDESVVDDSQLPKDRFSAERLKGVDSTLKIQPAELGDSAMYLCASSLDTGREQYFGPGTRLTVT.

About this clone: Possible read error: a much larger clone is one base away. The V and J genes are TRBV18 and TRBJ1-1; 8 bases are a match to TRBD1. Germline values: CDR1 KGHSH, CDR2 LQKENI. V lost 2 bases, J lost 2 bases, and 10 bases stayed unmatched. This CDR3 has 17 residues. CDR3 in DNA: TGTGCCAGCTCACCATCGGACAGGGACGTCTCCAACACTGAAGCTTTCTTT. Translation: CASSPSDRDVSNTEAFF.

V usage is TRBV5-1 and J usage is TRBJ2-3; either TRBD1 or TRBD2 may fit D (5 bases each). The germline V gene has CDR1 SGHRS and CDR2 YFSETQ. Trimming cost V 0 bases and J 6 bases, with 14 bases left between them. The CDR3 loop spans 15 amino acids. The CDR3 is CASSLVGSREDTQYF. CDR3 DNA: TGCGCCAGCAGCTTGGTAGGCAGCAGGGAGGATACGCAGTATTTT.

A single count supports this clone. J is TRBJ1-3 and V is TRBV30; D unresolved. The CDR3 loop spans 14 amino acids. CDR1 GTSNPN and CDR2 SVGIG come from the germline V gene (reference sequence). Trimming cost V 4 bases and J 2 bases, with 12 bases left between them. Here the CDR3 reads CAWNRAIPGNTIYF. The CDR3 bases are TGTGCCTGGAACCGAGCGATCCCTGGAAACACCATATATTTT. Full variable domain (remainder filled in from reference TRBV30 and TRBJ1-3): SQTIHQWPATLVQPVGSPLSLECTVEGTSNPNLYWYRQAAGRGLQLLFYSVGIGQISSEVPQNLSASRPQDRQFILSSKKLLLSDSGFYLCAWNRAIPGNTIYFGEGSWLTVV.

This chain's CDR3 is CASSLMGLAGGLTGELFF. The CDR3 DNA reads as TGTGCCAGCAGCTTAATGGGACTAGCGGGAGGTCTTACCGGGGAGCTGTTTTTT. The J gene is TRBJ2-2, the V gene TRBV7-3, with 15 bases that match TRBD2. The CDR3 sequence is 18 residues long. V was clipped by 1 base and J by 5 bases; unmatched bases: 5. Germline CDR1 SGHTA, CDR2 FQGTGA.

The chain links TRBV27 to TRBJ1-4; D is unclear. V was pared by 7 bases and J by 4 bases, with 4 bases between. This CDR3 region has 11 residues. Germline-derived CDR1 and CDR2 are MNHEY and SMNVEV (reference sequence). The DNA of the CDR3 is TGTGCCAGCAAAATTAATGAAAAACTGTTTTTT. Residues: CASKINEKLFF.

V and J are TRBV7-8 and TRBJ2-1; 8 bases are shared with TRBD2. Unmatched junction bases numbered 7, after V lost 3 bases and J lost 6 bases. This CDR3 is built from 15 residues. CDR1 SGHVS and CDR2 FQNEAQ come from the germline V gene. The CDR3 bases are TGTGCCAGCAGCTTTGCGGGAGGACGGAGCAATGAGCAGTTCTTC. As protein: CASSFAGGRSNEQFF.

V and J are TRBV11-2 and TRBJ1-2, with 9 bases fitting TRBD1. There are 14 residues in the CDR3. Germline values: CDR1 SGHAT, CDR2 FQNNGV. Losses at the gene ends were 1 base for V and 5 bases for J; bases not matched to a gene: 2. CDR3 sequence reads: CASSLAGTGYGYTF. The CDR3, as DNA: TGTGCCAGCAGCTTAGCCGGGACAGGGTATGGCTACACCTTC.

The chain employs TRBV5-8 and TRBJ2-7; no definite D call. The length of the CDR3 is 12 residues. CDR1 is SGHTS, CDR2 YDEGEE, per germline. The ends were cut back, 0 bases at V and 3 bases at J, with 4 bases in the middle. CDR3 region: CASSLEVYEQYF. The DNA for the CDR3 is TGTGCCAGCAGCTTGGAAGTCTACGAGCAGTACTTC. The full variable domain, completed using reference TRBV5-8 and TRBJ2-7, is EAGVTQSPTHLIKTRGQQATLRCSPISGHTSVYWYQQALGLGLQFLLWYDEGEERNRGNFPPRFSGRQFPNYSSELNVNALELEDSALYLCASSLEVYEQYFGPGTRLTVT.

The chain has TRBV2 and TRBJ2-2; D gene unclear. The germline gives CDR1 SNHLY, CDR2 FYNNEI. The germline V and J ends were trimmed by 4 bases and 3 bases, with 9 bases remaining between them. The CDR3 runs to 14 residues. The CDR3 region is CASSVFLDTGELFF. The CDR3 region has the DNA TGTGCCAGCAGTGTATTCCTAGACACCGGGGAGCTGTTTTTT.

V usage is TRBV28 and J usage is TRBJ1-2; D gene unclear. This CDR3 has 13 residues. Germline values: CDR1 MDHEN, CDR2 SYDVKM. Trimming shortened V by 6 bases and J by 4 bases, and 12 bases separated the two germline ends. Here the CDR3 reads CASREQQFYGYTF. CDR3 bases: TGTGCCAGCAGGGAACAGCAGTTCTATGGCTACACCTTC.

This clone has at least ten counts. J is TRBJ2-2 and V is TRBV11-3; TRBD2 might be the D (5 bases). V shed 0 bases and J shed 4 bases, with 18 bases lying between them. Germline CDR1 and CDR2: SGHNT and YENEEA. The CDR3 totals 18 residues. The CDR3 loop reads CASSLEYWHLEGTGELFF. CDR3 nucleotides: TGTGCCAGCAGCTTAGAATACTGGCATCTCGAGGGCACCGGGGAGCTGTTTTTT.

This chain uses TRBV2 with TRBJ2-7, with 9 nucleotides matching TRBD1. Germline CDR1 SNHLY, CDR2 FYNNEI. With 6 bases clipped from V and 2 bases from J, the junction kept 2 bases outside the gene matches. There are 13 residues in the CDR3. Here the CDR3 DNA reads TGTGCCAGCAGGACAGGGGGTACCTACGAGCAGTACTTC. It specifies CASRTGGTYEQYF.

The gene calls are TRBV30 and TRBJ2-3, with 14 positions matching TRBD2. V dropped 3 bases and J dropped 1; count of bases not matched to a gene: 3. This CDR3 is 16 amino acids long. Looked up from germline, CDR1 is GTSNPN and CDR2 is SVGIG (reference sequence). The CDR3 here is CAWRAGLAGGTDTQYF. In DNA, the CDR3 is TGTGCCTGGAGAGCGGGACTAGCGGGAGGCACAGATACGCAGTATTTT.

CDR3 sequence: CASSYGRAGYEQYF. The CDR3 bases are TGTGCCAGCAGTTACGGGAGGGCCGGCTACGAGCAGTACTTC. V usage is TRBV6-5 and J usage is TRBJ2-5, with 7 nucleotides matching TRBD2. The J call may be faulty, since TRBJ2-7 better matches the DNA end. Germline V gene lookup returns CDR1 MNHEY and CDR2 SVGAGI. This CDR3 region has 14 residues.

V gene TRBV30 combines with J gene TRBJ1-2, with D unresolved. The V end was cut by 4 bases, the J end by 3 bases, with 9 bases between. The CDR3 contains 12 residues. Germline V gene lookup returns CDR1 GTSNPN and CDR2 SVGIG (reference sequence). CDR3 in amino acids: CAWTPGDYGYTF. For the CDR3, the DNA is TGTGCCTGGACCCCCGGGGACTATGGCTACACCTTC.

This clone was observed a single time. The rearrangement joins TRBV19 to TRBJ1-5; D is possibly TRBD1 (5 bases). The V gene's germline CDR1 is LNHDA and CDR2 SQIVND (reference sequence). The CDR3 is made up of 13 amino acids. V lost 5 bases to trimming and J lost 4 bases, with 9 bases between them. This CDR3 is CASSGRGNQPQHF. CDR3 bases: TGTGCCAGTAGTGGGCGGGGGAATCAGCCCCAGCATTTT.

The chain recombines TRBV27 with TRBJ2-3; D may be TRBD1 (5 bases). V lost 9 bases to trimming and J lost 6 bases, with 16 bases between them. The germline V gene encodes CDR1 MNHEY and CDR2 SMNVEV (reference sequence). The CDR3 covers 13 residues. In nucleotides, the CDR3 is TGTGCCAGTAGGACAAATTATGATGATACGCAGTATTTT. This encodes CASRTNYDDTQYF.

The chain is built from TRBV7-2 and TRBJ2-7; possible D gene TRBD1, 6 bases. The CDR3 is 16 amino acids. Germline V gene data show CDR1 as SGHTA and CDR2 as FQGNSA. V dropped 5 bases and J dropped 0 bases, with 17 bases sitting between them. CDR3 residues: CASSPLGQVFSYEQYF. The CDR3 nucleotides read TGTGCCAGCAGCCCCCTGGGACAAGTGTTCTCCTACGAGCAGTACTTC.

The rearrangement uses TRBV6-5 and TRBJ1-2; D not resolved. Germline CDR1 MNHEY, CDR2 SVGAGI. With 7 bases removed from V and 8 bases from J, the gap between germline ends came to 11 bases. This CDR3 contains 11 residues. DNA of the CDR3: TGTGCCAGCACCCAAGGTGGGGGCTACACCTTC. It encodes CASTQGGGYTF.

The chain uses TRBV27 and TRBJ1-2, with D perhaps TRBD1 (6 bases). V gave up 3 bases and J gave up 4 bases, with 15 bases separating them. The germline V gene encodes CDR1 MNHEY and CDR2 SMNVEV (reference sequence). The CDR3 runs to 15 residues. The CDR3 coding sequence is TGTGCCAGCAGTTTTTCCCAGGGGTTGGGCTATGGCTACACCTTC. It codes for CASSFSQGLGYGYTF.

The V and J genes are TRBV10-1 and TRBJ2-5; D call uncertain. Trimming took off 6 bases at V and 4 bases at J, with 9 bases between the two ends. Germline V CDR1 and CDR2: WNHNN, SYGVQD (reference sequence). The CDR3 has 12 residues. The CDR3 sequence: CASRKGGETQYF. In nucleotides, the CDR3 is TGCGCCAGCAGGAAAGGCGGAGAGACCCAGTACTTC.